A single sample is the source of the 30 T cell receptor beta chains below, sequenced in a study of blood T cell repertoires in COVID-19. Produced via immunoSEQ multiplex PCR; TCRdb's table is partial and in-frame only. The table lists about 310,000 clones, approximately 85% of them singletons. The source material was PBMCs or T cells enriched from blood (not recorded which). The receptors derive from a man aged 30 to 45 who had recovered from COVID-19.

The chain joins TRBV6-1 to TRBJ1-6, with D possibly TRBD1 on 5 matching bases. V was cut by 3 bases and J by 3 bases, with 9 bases left in between. The CDR3 is 15 residues long. From germline, CDR1 is MNHNS and CDR2 SASEGT. The CDR3 here is CASSEKQVYNSPLHF. The CDR3 DNA sequence: TGTGCCAGCAGTGAGAAACAGGTCTATAATTCACCCCTCCACTTT.

A word on this clone: It differs at one base from a far larger clone, so likely a read error. Other DNA sequences from this sample encode an identical CDR3 as well. The CDR3 is CASSGTGNEQYF. CDR3 in DNA: TGTGCCAGCAGCGGGACAGGGAACGAGCAGTACTTC. The chain recombines TRBV6-5 with TRBJ2-7, with 9 bases fitting TRBD1. This CDR3 contains 12 residues. Germline assignment: CDR1 MNHEY and CDR2 SVGAGI. With V trimmed by 6 bases and J by 5 bases, 2 bases remained unmatched.

This chain connects TRBV30 to TRBJ2-1; D is perhaps TRBD1 (5 bases). Germline assignment: CDR1 GTSNPN and CDR2 SVGIG (reference sequence). CDR3 length equals 12 residues. Deletions cut 4 bases from V and 9 bases from J, with 13 bases between. The CDR3 protein is CAWNQGGGEQFF. The CDR3 DNA sequence: TGTGCCTGGAATCAGGGTGGCGGTGAGCAGTTCTTC.

This clone was recorded once. The chain is built from TRBV19 and TRBJ1-5; 10 nucleotides agree with TRBD1. Trimming removed 5 bases from V and 2 bases from J; junction bases left unmatched: 15. The length of the CDR3 is 19 residues. Germline loops: CDR1 LNHDA, CDR2 SQIVND (reference sequence). CDR3 region: CASSPTWGTGAVGNQPQHF. As DNA, the CDR3 is TGTGCCAGTAGTCCGACGTGGGGGACAGGGGCGGTGGGCAATCAGCCCCAGCATTTT.

The V and J genes are TRBV12-3 or TRBV12-4 and TRBJ2-5; D is ambiguous. This CDR3 is built from 13 residues. Trimming left V 3 bases short and J 4 bases short, with 9 bases between. The CDR3 DNA reads as TGTGCCAGCAGTTTGGAGAATGGAGAGACCCAGTACTTC. This translates into CASSLENGETQYF.

This chain uses TRBV7-9 with TRBJ1-5; D perhaps matches TRBD1 (5 bases). This CDR3 spans 17 amino acids. Germline V gene sequence: CDR1 SEHNR, CDR2 FQNEAQ (reference sequence). Trimming took 5 bases from V and 0 from J, leaving 17 bases between them. The DNA for the CDR3 is TGTGCCAGCAGCCCTGGGGACTCCTACTATAGCAATCAGCCCCAGCATTTT. Translating gives CASSPGDSYYSNQPQHF.

The chain uses TRBV9 and TRBJ1-6; perhaps TRBD1 as D (5 bases). This CDR3 comprises 16 residues. Between the trimmed V and J ends, which lost 0 bases and 7 bases, there was a span of 14 bases. Germline CDR1 SGDLS, CDR2 YYNGEE. The CDR3 loop reads CASSVASRAVNSPLHF. CDR3 in DNA: TGTGCCAGCAGCGTAGCCTCCAGGGCAGTGAATTCACCCCTCCACTTT. The variable domain in full, completed from reference TRBV9 and TRBJ1-6, reads DSGVTQTPKHLITATGQRVTLRCSPRSGDLSVYWYQQSLDQGLQFLIQYYNGEERAKGNILERFSAQQFPDLHSELNLSSLELGDSALYFCASSVASRAVNSPLHFGNGTRLTVT.

A note on this clone: A read error may be the cause here, since a much bigger clone is one base away. Other DNA sequences from this sample encode an identical CDR3 as well. V usage is TRBV5-1 and J usage is TRBJ2-7; tentatively, D is TRBD1 (5 bases). V was cut by 4 bases and J by 4 bases, with 6 bases left in between. The germline V gene has CDR1 SGHRS and CDR2 YFSETQ. This CDR3 contains 11 residues. This CDR3 is CASSDSYEQYF. CDR3 coding DNA: TGCGCCAGCAGCGACAGTTACGAGCAGTACTTC.

The CDR3 here is CASASLQTATNEKLFF. DNA of the CDR3: TGTGCCAGCGCCTCATTACAGACCGCAACTAATGAAAAACTGTTTTTT. The chain uses TRBV18 and TRBJ1-4; D remains ambiguous. CDR1 is KGHSH, CDR2 LQKENI, per germline. Deletions cut 8 bases from V and 0 bases from J, with 16 bases between. The CDR3 length is 16 residues.

The rearrangement uses TRBV5-1 and TRBJ1-3, with D unresolved. Germline lookup yields CDR1 SGHRS and CDR2 YFSETQ. The V end was cut by 5 bases, the J end by 2 bases, with 14 bases between. CDR3 length: 15 amino acids. The CDR3 DNA is TGCGCCAGCAGTTTAATAGAGTCCCCTGGAAACACCATATATTTT. Its protein is CASSLIESPGNTIYF.

The rearrangement uses TRBV5-5 and TRBJ1-1; D remains ambiguous. V lost 2 bases and J lost 4, with 6 bases in between. This CDR3 contains 12 residues. Germline V gives CDR1 SGHKS, CDR2 YYEKEE (reference sequence). The DNA of the CDR3 is TGTGCCAGCAGCTTTCGTAGCACTGAAGCTTTCTTT. Translated: CASSFRSTEAFF.

The chain carries TRBV7-2 and TRBJ2-5; 8 nucleotides line up with TRBD2. The J segment lost 3 bases and the V segment lost 3 bases, leaving 9 bases of the junction unmatched. Germline V gene data show CDR1 as SGHTA and CDR2 as FQGNSA. This CDR3 comprises 16 residues. CDR3 loop: CASSFLSGGREETQYF. In DNA, the CDR3 is TGTGCCAGCAGCTTCTTAAGCGGGGGCCGGGAAGAGACCCAGTACTTC. The full variable domain, in which reference TRBV7-2 and TRBJ2-5 provide the parts outside the CDR3, is GAGVSQSPSNKVTEKGKDVELRCDPISGHTALYWYRQSLGQGLEFLIYFQGNSAPDKSGLPSDRFSAERTGGSVSTLTIQRTQQEDSAVYLCASSFLSGGREETQYFGPGTRLLVL.

This clone has a single count. The V and J genes are TRBV19 and TRBJ1-5, with 7 nucleotides matching TRBD1. The CDR3 contains 16 residues. V was pared by 4 bases and J by 5 bases, with 11 bases of the junction left unmatched. Germline CDR1 LNHDA, CDR2 SQIVND (reference sequence). For the CDR3, the DNA is TGTGCCAGTAGTAGGGACAGTCGACCTACGTATCAGCCCCAGCATTTT. Its translation: CASSRDSRPTYQPQHF.

The chain employs TRBV7-9 and TRBJ2-5; 13 bases line up with TRBD2. The ends lost 0 bases at V and 1 base at J; junction bases unmatched: 2. CDR1 and CDR2 from the germline V gene are SEHNR and FQNEAQ (reference sequence). The CDR3 spans 17 residues. The CDR3 reads CASSLAGTSGVQETQYF. CDR3 in DNA: TGTGCCAGCAGCTTAGCGGGGACTAGCGGGGTCCAAGAGACCCAGTACTTC.

The chain couples TRBV20-1 to TRBJ2-1; no firm D call. V lost 5 bases and J 10 bases, leaving 12 bases between the germline ends. The CDR3 has 11 amino acids. Germline V CDR1 and CDR2: DFQATT, SNEGSKA (reference sequence). The DNA for the CDR3 is TGCAGTGCTTTATCCTTCGGGGAGCAGTTCTTC. This translates into CSALSFGEQFF.

The V call is TRBV9, the J call TRBJ1-1, with 9 nucleotides matching TRBD1. The CDR3 runs 16 residues. Germline CDR1 is SGDLS and CDR2 is YYNGEE. The J segment lost 5 bases and the V segment lost 0 bases, leaving 8 bases of the junction unmatched. The CDR3 spells CASSVAPDRGRTEAFF. The CDR3 nucleotides read TGTGCCAGCAGCGTAGCCCCGGACAGGGGCAGGACTGAAGCTTTCTTT.

The genes are TRBV7-3 and TRBJ2-2; D is possibly TRBD2 (5 bases). With 1 base removed from V and 4 bases from J, the gap between germline ends came to 7 bases. The germline V gene encodes CDR1 SGHTA and CDR2 FQGTGA. The CDR3 covers 14 residues. The DNA of the CDR3 is TGTGCCAGCAGCTTAATGGCGGGCACCGGGGAGCTGTTTTTT. Residues: CASSLMAGTGELFF.

This clone was found once. This chain joins TRBV19 and TRBJ1-6; 9 bases fit TRBD1. Germline lookup yields CDR1 LNHDA and CDR2 SQIVND (reference sequence). This CDR3 region has 15 residues. Trimming cost V 3 bases and J 7 bases; bases outside gene matches: 4. The CDR3 coding sequence is TGTGCCAGTAGTATTACTGGACAGGGGAATTCACCCCTCCACTTT. Amino acids: CASSITGQGNSPLHF. Drawing the rest from reference TRBV19 and TRBJ1-6, the complete variable domain is DGGITQSPKYLFRKEGQNVTLSCEQNLNHDAMYWYRQDPGQGLRLIYYSQIVNDFQKGDIAEGYSVSREKKESFPLTVTSAQKNPTAFYLCASSITGQGNSPLHFGNGTRLTVT.

The rearrangement links TRBV6-1 to TRBJ1-6; no clear D. CDR1 is MNHNS and CDR2 is SASEGT in the germline V gene. Trimming shortened V by 2 bases and J by 6 bases, and 11 bases separated the two germline ends. The CDR3 is 15 amino acids. The CDR3 nucleotides read TGTGCCAGCAGTGAAAGAAGGCAGGTTAATTCACCCCTCCACTTT. This sequence encodes CASSERRQVNSPLHF.

For this clone: One end of the junction does not line up with germline, which may come from a read error. The V gene is TRBV27, the J gene TRBJ2-7; no definite D call. Germline CDR1 MNHEY, CDR2 SMNVEV (reference sequence). This CDR3 has 14 amino acids. The CDR3 is CVSSLRQASYEQYF. In nucleotides, the CDR3 is TGTGTCAGCAGTTTGCGGCAAGCCTCCTACGAGCAGTACTTC.

The chain is built from TRBV3-1 (or the pseudogene TRBV3-2) and TRBJ2-5; TRBD2 is a possible D gene (5 bases). V was shortened by 1 base and J by 5 bases, with 14 bases between the two germline ends. The CDR3 spans 15 residues. Germline loops: CDR1 LGHDT, CDR2 YNNKEL (reference sequence). The CDR3 DNA follows: TGTGCCAGCAGCCAAGTCCCGGGCTCGGGGGAGACCCAGTACTTC. Translating it yields CASSQVPGSGETQYF.

This chain uses TRBV9 with TRBJ1-2; 8 positions match TRBD1. The J segment lost 7 bases and the V segment lost 4 bases, leaving 24 bases of the junction unmatched. CDR1 SGDLS and CDR2 YYNGEE come from the germline V gene. The CDR3 consists of 19 residues. The CDR3 loop reads CASSPFEGQAGLGRSGYTF. Written as DNA, the CDR3 is TGTGCCAGCAGCCCCTTTGAGGGACAGGCAGGTCTTGGTCGTAGTGGCTACACCTTC.

This chain connects TRBV29-1 to TRBJ1-1; D may be TRBD1 (5 bases). The CDR3 sequence is 14 residues long. Germline V gives CDR1 SQVTM, CDR2 ANQGSEA. Trimming cost V 2 bases and J 3 bases, with 13 bases left between them. Here the CDR3 DNA reads TGCAGCGTTGAAAACCAAGGGGTCTACACTGAAGCTTTCTTT. It specifies CSVENQGVYTEAFF.

V gene TRBV4-2 combines with J gene TRBJ1-1; possible D gene TRBD1, 5 bases. The CDR3 has 15 residues. Trimming removed 1 base at V and 8 bases at J, with 17 bases between. Looked up from germline, CDR1 is LGHNA and CDR2 is YNFKEQ. CDR3 region: CASSQASQGRMEAFF. Here the CDR3 DNA reads TGTGCCAGCAGCCAAGCCTCGCAGGGAAGGATGGAAGCTTTCTTT.

V usage is TRBV7-8 and J usage is TRBJ2-5; 7 bases are a match to TRBD1. The germline CDR1 and CDR2 sequences are SGHVS and FQNEAQ. The CDR3 sequence is 15 residues long. With 4 bases clipped from V and 2 bases from J, the junction kept 7 bases outside the gene matches. The CDR3 DNA sequence: TGTGCCAGCAGCTCAGGATCGGGACAGCAAGAGACCCAGTACTTC. Translation gives CASSSGSGQQETQYF.

This chain connects TRBV5-4 to TRBJ2-3, with 8 bases matching TRBD1. Germline V gene data show CDR1 as SGHNT and CDR2 as YYREEE (reference sequence). This CDR3 region has 14 residues. J gave up 6 bases and V 1 base, and 4 bases lay outside the gene matches. This CDR3 reads CASSLRQGADTQYF. The CDR3 nucleotides are TGTGCCAGCAGCTTGCGGCAGGGGGCTGATACGCAGTATTTT.

The chain carries TRBV10-3 and TRBJ1-4; the D is unclear. Trimming pared 3 bases from V and 8 bases from J, leaving 13 bases between. Per germline, CDR1 ENHRY and CDR2 SYGVKD. The CDR3 loop spans 14 amino acids. CDR3 sequence (DNA): TGTGCCATCAGTGATTCGTTCCTGGAGGAAAAACTGTTTTTT. Encoded protein: CAISDSFLEEKLFF.

The chain has TRBV4-3 and TRBJ2-1; weak D call: TRBD1 (5 bases). The V gene's germline CDR1 is LGHNA and CDR2 YSLEER. V was trimmed by 1 base and J by 7 bases, leaving 11 bases between them. The CDR3 loop spans 14 amino acids. The CDR3 coding sequence is TGCGCCAGCAGCCAAGGCCAGGGCCTAAATGAGCAGTTCTTC. Encoded protein: CASSQGQGLNEQFF.

On this clone itself: The junction and the germline gene differ at one end; a read error may be behind it. The chain uses TRBV7-7 and TRBJ1-2, with TRBD1 as a possible D gene (5 bases). Germline-derived CDR1 and CDR2 are SSHAT and FNYEAQ (reference sequence). The CDR3 extends over 13 amino acids. This CDR3 is CASSFRVSYGYTF. DNA for the CDR3: TGTGCTAGCAGCTTCAGGGTCTCCTATGGCTACACCTTC.

This chain connects TRBV5-1 to TRBJ2-1; 7 positions agree with TRBD2. V gave up 5 bases and J gave up 7 bases; unmatched junction bases: 9. The CDR3 has 14 residues. Germline V gene lookup returns CDR1 SGHRS and CDR2 YFSETQ. CDR3 in DNA: TGCGCCAGCAGTGTCCTAGCGGAGACGAATGAGCAGTTCTTC. The encoded protein is CASSVLAETNEQFF.